Given below is one T cell receptor (beta chain) in context. Its target is unknown. With V trimmed by 8 bases and J by 14 bases, 15 bases remained unmatched. The CDR3 length is 14 residues. Germline V gene data show CDR1 as GTSNPN and CDR2 as SVGIG (reference sequence). The data are from a study of cytomegalovirus exposure and HLA in healthy donors. Looking at the study overall: An analysis done earlier identified around 100 million unique TCR beta sequences from about 180 million T cells.

PCR employed 60 Vbeta and 13 Jbeta primers. Produced via immunoSEQ multiplex PCR; TCRdb's table is partial and in-frame only. Among over 95,000 clones listed, around three quarters were seen once. Overall study findings and caveats: Within the data, a cluster of highly shared sequence variants was likely a sequencing artifact.

This receptor was obtained from a female donor in good health and CMV-seronegative. The sample consisted of PBMCs. The V call is TRBV30, the J call TRBJ1-6; TRBD1 matches at 10 bases. CDR3 residues: CAVDTDGTGVTLHF. The CDR3 nucleotides read TGTGCCGTTGACACGGACGGGACAGGGGTGACCCTCCACTTT.